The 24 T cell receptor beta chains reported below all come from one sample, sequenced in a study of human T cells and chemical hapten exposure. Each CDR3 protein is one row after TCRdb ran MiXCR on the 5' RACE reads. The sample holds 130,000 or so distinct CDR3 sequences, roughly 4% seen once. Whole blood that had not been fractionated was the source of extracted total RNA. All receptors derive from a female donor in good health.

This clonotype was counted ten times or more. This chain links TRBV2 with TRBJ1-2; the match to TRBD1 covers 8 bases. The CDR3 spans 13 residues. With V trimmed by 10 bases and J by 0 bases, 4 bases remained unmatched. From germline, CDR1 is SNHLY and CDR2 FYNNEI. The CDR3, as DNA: TGTGCCATCGACAGGGGAGCTAACTATGGCTACACCTTC. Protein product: CAIDRGANYGYTF.

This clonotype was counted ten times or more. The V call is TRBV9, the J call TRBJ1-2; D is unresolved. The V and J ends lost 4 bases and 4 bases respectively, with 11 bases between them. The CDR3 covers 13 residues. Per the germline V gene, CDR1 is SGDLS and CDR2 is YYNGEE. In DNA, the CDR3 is TGTGCCAGCAGCACAGATATGGGCTATGGCTACACCTTC. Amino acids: CASSTDMGYGYTF.

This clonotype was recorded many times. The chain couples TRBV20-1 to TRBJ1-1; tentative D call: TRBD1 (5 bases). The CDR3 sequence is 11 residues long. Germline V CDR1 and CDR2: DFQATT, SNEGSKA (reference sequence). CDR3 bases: TGCAGCTACCTTCGACAGTTTGAAGCTTTCTTT. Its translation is CSYLRQFEAFF.

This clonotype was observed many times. Written as DNA, the CDR3 is TGTGCCAGCAGCCCCTTGGACCGCAGTAGCTACACCTTC. Translating it yields CASSPLDRSSYTF. The chain joins TRBV6-5 to TRBJ1-2; D call uncertain. Trimming removed 6 bases at V and 9 bases at J, with 17 bases between. Germline V gives CDR1 MNHEY, CDR2 SVGAGI. The CDR3 is 13 amino acids.

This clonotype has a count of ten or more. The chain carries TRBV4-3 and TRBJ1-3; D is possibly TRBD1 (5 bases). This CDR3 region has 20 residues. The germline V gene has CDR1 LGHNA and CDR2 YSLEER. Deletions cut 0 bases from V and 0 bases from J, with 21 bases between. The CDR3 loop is CASSQEMGGRLGSSGNTIYF. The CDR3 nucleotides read TGCGCCAGCAGCCAAGAGATGGGGGGAAGACTCGGGAGCTCTGGAAACACCATATATTTT.

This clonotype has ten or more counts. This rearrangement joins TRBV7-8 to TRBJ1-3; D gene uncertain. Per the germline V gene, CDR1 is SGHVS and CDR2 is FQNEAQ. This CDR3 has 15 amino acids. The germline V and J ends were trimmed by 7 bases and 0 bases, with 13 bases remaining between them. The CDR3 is CASTPARNSGNTIYF. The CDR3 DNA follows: TGTGCCAGCACCCCAGCGAGGAACTCTGGAAACACCATATATTTT. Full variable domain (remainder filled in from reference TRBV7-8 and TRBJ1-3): GAGVSQSPRYKVAKRGQDVALRCDPISGHVSLFWYQQALGQGPEFLTYFQNEAQLDKSGLPSDRFFAERPEGSVSTLKIQRTQQEDSAVYLCASTPARNSGNTIYFGEGSWLTVV.

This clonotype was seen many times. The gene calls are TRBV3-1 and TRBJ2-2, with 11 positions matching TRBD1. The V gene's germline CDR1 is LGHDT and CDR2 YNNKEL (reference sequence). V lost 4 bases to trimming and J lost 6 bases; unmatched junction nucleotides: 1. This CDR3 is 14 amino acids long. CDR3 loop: CASSRTGGAGELFF. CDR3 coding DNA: TGTGCCAGCAGCCGGACAGGGGGCGCCGGGGAGCTGTTTTTT. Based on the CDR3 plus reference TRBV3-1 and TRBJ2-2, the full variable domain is DTAVSQTPKYLVTQMGNDKSIKCEQNLGHDTMYWYKQDSKKFLKIMFSYNNKELIINETVPNRFSPKSPDKAHLNLHINSLELGDSAVYFCASSRTGGAGELFFGEGSRLTVL.

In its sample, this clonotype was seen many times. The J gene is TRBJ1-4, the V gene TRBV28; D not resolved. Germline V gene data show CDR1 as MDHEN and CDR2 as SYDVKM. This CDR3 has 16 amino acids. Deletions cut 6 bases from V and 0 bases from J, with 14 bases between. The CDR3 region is CASRQIRAPTNEKLFF. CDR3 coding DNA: TGTGCCAGCAGACAGATTCGGGCACCAACTAATGAAAAACTGTTTTTT.

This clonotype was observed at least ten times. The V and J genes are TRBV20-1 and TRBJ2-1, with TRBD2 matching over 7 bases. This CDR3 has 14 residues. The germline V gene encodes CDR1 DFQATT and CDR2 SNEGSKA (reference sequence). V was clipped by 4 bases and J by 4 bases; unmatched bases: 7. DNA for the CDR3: TGCAGTGCTAAGGGACTACCAATATACAATGAGCAGTTCTTC. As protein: CSAKGLPIYNEQFF.

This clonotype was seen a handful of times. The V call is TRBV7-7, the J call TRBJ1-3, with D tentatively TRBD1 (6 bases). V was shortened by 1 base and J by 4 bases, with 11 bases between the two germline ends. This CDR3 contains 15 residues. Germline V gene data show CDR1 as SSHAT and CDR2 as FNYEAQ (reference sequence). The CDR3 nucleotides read TGTGCCAGCAGCTTAGACAGGGCAGCAGGAAACACCATATATTTT. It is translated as CASSLDRAAGNTIYF.

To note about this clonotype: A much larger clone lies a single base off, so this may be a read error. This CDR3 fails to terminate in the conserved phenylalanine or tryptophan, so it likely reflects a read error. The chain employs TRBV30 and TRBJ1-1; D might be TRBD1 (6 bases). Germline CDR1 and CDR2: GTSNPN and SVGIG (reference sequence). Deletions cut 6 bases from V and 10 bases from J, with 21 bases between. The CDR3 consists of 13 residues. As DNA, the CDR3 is TGTGCCTGCAAACCAACAGGGCCCTTAAGAGCTTTCTTA. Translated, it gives CACKPTGPLRAFL.

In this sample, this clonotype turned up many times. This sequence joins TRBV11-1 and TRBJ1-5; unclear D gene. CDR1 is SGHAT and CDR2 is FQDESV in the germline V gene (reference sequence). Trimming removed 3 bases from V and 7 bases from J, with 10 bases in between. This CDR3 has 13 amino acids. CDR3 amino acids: CASSFGLQQPQHF. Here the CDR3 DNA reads TGTGCCAGCAGCTTCGGACTCCAACAGCCCCAGCATTTT.

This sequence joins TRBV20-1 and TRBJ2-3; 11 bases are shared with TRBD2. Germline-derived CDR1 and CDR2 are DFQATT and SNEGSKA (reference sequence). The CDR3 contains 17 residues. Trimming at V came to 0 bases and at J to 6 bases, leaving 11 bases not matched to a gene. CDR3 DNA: TGCAGTGCTAGAGAGTTAGCGGGGGGGCCGGTGCTTGATACGCAGTATTTT. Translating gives CSARELAGGPVLDTQYF.

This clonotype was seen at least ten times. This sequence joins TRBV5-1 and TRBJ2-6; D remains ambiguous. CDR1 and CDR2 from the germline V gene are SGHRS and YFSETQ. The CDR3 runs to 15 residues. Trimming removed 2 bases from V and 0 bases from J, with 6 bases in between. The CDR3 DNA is TGCGCCAGCAGCTTTTACGGCTCTGGGGCCAACGTCCTGACTTTC. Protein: CASSFYGSGANVLTF.

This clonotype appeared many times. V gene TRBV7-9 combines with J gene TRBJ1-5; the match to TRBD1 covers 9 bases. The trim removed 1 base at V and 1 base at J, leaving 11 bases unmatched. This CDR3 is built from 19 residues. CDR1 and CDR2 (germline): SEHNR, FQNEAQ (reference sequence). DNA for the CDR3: TGTGCCAGCAGCTTAGGGGCCCCGGGGACAGGGTTCAGCAATCAGCCCCAGCATTTT. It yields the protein CASSLGAPGTGFSNQPQHF.

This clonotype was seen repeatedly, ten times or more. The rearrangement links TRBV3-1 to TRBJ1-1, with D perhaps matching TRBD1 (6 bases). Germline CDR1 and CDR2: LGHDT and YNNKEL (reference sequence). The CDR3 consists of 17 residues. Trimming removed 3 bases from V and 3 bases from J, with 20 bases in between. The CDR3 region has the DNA TGTGCCAGCAGCCACCTAGGAGGGGGGCGAGCTCACACTGAAGCTTTCTTT. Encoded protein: CASSHLGGGRAHTEAFF.

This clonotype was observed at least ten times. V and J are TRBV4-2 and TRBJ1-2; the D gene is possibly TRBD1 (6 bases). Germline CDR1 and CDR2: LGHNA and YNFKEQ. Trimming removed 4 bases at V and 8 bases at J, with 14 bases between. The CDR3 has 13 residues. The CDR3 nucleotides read TGTGCCAGCAGCCGGGGGACAATGGGGGGCTACACCTTC. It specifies CASSRGTMGGYTF.

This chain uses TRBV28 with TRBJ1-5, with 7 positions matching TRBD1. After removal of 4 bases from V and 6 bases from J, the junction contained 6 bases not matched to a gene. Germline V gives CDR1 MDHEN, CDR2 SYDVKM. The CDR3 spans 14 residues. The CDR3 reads CASSSGGGFQPQHF. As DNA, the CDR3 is TGTGCCAGCAGTTCCGGAGGGGGCTTTCAGCCCCAGCATTTT.

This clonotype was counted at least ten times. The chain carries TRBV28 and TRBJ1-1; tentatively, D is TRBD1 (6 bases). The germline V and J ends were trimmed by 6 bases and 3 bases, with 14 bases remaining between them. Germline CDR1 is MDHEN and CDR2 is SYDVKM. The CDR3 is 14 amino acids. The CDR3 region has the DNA TGTGCCAGCAGCCCAGGACAGTCCTACACTGAAGCTTTCTTT. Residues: CASSPGQSYTEAFF.

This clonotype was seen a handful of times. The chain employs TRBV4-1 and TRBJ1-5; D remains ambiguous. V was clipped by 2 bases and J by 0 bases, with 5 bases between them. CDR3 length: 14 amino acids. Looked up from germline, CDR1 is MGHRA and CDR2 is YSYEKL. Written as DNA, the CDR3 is TGCGCCAGCAGCCAACCAAGTAGCAATCAGCCCCAGCATTTT. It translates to CASSQPSSNQPQHF.

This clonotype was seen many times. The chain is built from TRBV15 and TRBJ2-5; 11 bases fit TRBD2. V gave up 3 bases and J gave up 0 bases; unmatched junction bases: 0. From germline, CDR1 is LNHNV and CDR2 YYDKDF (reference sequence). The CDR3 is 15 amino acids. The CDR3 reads CATSSSGGDQETQYF. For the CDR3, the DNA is TGTGCCACCAGCAGTAGCGGGGGGGACCAAGAGACCCAGTACTTC. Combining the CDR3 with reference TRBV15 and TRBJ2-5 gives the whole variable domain DAMVIQNPRYQVTQFGKPVTLSCSQTLNHNVMYWYQQKSSQAPKLLFHYYDKDFNNEADTPDNFQSRRPNTSFCFLDIRSPGLGDTAMYLCATSSSGGDQETQYFGPGTRLLVL.

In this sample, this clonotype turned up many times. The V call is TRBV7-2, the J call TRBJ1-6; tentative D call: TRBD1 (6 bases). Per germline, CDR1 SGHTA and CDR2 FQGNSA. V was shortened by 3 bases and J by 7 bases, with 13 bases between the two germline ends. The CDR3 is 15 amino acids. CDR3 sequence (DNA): TGTGCCAGCAGCTTGCGCCGGACAGCCAATTCACCCCTCCACTTT. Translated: CASSLRRTANSPLHF.

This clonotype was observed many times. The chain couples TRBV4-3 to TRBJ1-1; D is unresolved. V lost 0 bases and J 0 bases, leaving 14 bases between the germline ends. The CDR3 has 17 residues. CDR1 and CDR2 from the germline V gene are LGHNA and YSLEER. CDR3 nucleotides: TGCGCCAGCAGCCAAGATTATAGTTCAGCAGTGAACACTGAAGCTTTCTTT. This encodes CASSQDYSSAVNTEAFF.

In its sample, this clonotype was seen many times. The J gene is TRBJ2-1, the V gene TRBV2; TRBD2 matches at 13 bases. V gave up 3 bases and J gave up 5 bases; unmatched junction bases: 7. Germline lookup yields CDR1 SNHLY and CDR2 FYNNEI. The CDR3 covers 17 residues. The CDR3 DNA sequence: TGTGCCAGCAGTGAGCCCAGACTAGCGGGGGGTCACAATGAGCAGTTCTTC. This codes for CASSEPRLAGGHNEQFF.